This T cell receptor beta chain is drawn from a study of shared clonotypes between healthy human individuals. Study summary: Three men and two women, aged 18 to 49, were donors.

This CDR3 comprises 15 residues. Trimming shortened V by 4 bases and J by 0 bases, and 10 bases separated the two germline ends. CDR1 and CDR2 from the germline V gene are MDHEN and SYDVKM. Assay used: immunoSEQ multiplex PCR; TCRdb lists only in-frame clones, some missing. Among about 1,500,000 clones listed, roughly 96% were seen once. The chain recombines TRBV28 with TRBJ1-5, with D tentatively TRBD1 (5 bases). The sequencing input was naive CD4+ T cells sorted from blood. The subset was: CD45RA+ positively selected. The sequence was collected from a man between 25 and 39 years old in good health. CDR3 residues: CASSSWGDSNQPQHF. The CDR3 DNA sequence: TGTGCCAGCAGTTCTTGGGGGGATAGCAATCAGCCCCAGCATTTT. The full variable domain, rest sourced from reference TRBV28 and TRBJ1-5, is DVKVTQSSRYLVKRTGEKVFLECVQDMDHENMFWYRQDPGLGLRLIYFSYDVKMKEKGDIPEGYSVSREKKERFSLILESASTNQTSMYLCASSSWGDSNQPQHFGDGTRLSIL.